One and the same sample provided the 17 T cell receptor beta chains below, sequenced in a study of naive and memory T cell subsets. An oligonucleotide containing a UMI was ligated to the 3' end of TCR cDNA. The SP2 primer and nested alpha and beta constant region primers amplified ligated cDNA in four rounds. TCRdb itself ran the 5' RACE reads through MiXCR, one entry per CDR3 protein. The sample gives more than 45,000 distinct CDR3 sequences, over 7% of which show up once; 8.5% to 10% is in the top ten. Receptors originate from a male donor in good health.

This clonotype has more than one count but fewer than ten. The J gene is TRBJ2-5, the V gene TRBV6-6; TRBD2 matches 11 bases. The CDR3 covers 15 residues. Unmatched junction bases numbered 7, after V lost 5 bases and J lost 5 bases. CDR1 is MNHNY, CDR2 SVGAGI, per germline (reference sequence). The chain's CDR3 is CASSRSGRAGETQYF. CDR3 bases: TGTGCCAGCAGTCGTAGCGGGAGGGCCGGTGAGACCCAGTACTTC.

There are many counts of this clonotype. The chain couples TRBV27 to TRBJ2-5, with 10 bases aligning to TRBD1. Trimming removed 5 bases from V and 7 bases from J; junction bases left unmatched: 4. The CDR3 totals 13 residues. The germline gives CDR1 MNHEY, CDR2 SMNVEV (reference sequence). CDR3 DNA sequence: TGTGCCAGCAGTATCGGGACAGGGGTGACCCAGTACTTC. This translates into CASSIGTGVTQYF.

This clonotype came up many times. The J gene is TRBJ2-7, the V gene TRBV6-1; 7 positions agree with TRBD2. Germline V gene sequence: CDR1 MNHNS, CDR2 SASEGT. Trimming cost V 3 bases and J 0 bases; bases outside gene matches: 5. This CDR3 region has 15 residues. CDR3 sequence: CASSEPGGSSYEQYF. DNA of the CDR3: TGTGCCAGCAGTGAGCCGGGGGGAAGCTCCTACGAGCAGTACTTC.

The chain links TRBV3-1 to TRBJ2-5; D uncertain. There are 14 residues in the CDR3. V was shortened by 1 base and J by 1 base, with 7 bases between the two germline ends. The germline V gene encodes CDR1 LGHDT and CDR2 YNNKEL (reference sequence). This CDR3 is CASSQVAGQETQYF. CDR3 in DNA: TGTGCCAGCAGCCAAGTCGCCGGCCAAGAGACCCAGTACTTC.

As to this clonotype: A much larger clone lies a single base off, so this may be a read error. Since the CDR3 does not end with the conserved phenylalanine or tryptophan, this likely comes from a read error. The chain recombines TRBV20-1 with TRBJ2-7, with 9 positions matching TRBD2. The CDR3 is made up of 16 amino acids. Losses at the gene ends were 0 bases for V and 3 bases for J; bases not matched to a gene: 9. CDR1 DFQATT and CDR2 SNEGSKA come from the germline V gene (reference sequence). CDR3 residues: CSARESIAGAFYEQYL. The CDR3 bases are TGCAGTGCTAGAGAGTCAATAGCGGGGGCATTCTACGAGCAGTACTTA.

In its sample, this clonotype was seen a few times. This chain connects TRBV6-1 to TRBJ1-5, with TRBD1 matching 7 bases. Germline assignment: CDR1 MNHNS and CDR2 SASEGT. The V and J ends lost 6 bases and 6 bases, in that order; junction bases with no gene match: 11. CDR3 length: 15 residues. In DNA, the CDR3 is TGTGCCAGCAGCGCCATGACAGGGAACGGTCAGCCCCAGCATTTT. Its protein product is CASSAMTGNGQPQHF.

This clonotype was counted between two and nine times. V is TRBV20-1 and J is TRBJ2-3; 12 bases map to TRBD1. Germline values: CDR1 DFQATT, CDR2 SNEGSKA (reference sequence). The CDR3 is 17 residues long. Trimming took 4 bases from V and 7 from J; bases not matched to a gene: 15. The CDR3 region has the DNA TGCAGTGCTAATACCGCCGGGACAGGGGGCTTGATATATACGCAGTATTTT. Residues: CSANTAGTGGLIYTQYF.

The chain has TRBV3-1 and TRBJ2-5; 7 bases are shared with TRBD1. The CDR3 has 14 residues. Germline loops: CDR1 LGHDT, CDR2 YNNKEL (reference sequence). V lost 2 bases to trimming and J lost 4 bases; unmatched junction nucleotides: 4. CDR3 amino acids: CASSQRAGGETQYF. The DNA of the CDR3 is TGTGCCAGCAGCCAACGAGCAGGGGGAGAGACCCAGTACTTC.

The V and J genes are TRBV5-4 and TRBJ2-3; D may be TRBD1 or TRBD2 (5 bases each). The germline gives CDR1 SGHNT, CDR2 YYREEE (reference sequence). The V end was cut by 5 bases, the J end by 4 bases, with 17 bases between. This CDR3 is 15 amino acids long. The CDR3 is CASRIGAEAADTQYF. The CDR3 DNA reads TGTGCCAGCAGGATCGGGGCTGAAGCGGCAGATACGCAGTATTTT.

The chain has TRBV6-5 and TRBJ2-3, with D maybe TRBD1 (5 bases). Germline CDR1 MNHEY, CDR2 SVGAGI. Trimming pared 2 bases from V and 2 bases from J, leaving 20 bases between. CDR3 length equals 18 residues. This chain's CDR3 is CASSYPTRQWALTDTQYF. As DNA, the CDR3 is TGTGCCAGCAGTTACCCTACCCGACAGTGGGCCCTCACAGATACGCAGTATTTT.

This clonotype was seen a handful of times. CDR3 sequence reads: CSVGLAGGVSETQYF. The CDR3 DNA reads as TGCAGCGTTGGACTAGCGGGAGGAGTTTCCGAGACCCAGTACTTC. The V gene is TRBV29-1, the J gene TRBJ2-5, with 13 nucleotides matching TRBD2. This CDR3 contains 15 residues. Per germline, CDR1 SQVTM and CDR2 ANQGSEA. Trimming at V came to 4 bases and at J to 5 bases, leaving 7 bases not matched to a gene.

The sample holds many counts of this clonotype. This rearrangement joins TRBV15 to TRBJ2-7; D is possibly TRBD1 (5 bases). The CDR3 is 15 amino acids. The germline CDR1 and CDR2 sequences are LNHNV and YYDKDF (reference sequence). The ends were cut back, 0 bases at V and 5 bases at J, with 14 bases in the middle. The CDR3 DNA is TGTGCCACCAGCAGAGATGGCCAGGGAAACGACGAGCAGTACTTC. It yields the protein CATSRDGQGNDEQYF. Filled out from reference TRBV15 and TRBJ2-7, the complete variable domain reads DAMVIQNPRYQVTQFGKPVTLSCSQTLNHNVMYWYQQKSSQAPKLLFHYYDKDFNNEADTPDNFQSRRPNTSFCFLDIRSPGLGDTAMYLCATSRDGQGNDEQYFGPGTRLTVT.

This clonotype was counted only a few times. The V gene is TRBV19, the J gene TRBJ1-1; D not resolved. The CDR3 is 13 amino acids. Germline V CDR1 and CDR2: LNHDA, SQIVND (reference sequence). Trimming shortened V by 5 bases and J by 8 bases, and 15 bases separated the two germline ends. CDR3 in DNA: TGTGCCAGTAGTTTCGCCCTGAGGAACGAAGCTTTCTTT. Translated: CASSFALRNEAFF.

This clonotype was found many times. The chain's CDR3 is CSVEDGVDTQYF. CDR3 sequence (DNA): TGCAGCGTTGAAGACGGGGTAGATACGCAGTATTTT. The chain couples TRBV29-1 to TRBJ2-3; D is perhaps TRBD2 (5 bases). The CDR3 is 12 residues long. Trimming left V 0 bases short and J 5 bases short, with 6 bases between. The germline V gene has CDR1 SQVTM and CDR2 ANQGSEA.

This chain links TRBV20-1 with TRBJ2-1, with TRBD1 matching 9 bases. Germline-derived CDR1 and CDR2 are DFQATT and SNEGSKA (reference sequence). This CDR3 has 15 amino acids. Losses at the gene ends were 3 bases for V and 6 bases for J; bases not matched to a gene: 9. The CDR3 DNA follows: TGCAGTGCTAGTGGCGGGACAGGGCCCCCCAATGAGCAGTTCTTC. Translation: CSASGGTGPPNEQFF.

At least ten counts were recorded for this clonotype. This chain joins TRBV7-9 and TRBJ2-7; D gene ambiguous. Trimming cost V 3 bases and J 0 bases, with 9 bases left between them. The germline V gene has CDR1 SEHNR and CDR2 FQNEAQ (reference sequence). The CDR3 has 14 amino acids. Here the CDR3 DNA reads TGTGCCAGCAGCTTGCCGACCAGCTCCTACGAGCAGTACTTC. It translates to CASSLPTSSYEQYF.

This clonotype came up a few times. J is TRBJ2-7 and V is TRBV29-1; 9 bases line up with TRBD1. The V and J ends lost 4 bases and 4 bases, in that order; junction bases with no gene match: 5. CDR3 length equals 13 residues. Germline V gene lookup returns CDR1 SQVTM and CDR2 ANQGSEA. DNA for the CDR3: TGCAGCGTTGTGGGACAGGGTGGGTACGAGCAGTACTTC. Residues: CSVVGQGGYEQYF.